The 5 T cell receptor beta chains below were found in one sample sequenced in a study of T cells in Graves' hyperthyroidism and ophthalmopathy. Researchers amplified the TCR beta CDR3 regions from RNA transcripts. Carried out on the TCR CDR3, a first-round RT-PCR used the HTBI primer set. TCRdb passed the multiplex PCR reads through MiXCR, listing each CDR3 protein once. The sample contains roughly 840,000 distinct CDR3 sequences, 35% to 40% of which appear only once. Sequencing used blood. These receptors were obtained from a man between 18 and 35 years old with Graves' hyperthyroidism.

This clonotype has ten or more counts. The rearrangement uses TRBV29-1 and TRBJ2-2, with unresolved D. CDR1 and CDR2 (germline): SQVTM, ANQGSEA. This CDR3 contains 13 residues. V was clipped by 3 bases and J by 1 base, with 6 bases between them. For the CDR3, the DNA is TGCAGCGTTGAGACGCGGAACACCGGGGAGCTGTTTTTT. The encoded protein is CSVETRNTGELFF.

This clonotype has a handful of counts. The gene calls are TRBV6-5 and TRBJ2-5; 8 nucleotides agree with TRBD1. This CDR3 has 14 residues. Germline V gene data show CDR1 as MNHEY and CDR2 as SVGAGI. V trimming: 6 bases; J trimming: 6 bases; junction bases outside the gene matches: 9. The CDR3 DNA follows: TGTGCCAGCAGACCGGGACAGGCTCGAAAGACCCAGTACTTC. Its translation: CASRPGQARKTQYF.

The chain links TRBV7-9 to TRBJ2-5; 10 bases map to TRBD2. There are 15 residues in the CDR3. Per the germline V gene, CDR1 is SEHNR and CDR2 is FQNEAQ (reference sequence). After removal of 5 bases from V and 4 bases from J, the junction contained 7 bases not matched to a gene. This chain's CDR3 is CASSLQRGGRETQYF. CDR3 coding DNA: TGTGCCAGCAGCCTCCAGCGGGGGGGCCGAGAGACCCAGTACTTC.

The V gene is TRBV2, the J gene TRBJ1-6; D is unresolved. V was trimmed by 2 bases and J by 4 bases, leaving 9 bases between them. The CDR3 consists of 15 residues. Germline CDR1 SNHLY, CDR2 FYNNEI. The CDR3 sequence: CASSESGDYNSPLHF. As DNA, the CDR3 is TGTGCCAGCAGTGAAAGCGGGGATTATAATTCACCCCTCCACTTT. The complete variable domain, with remaining parts taken from reference TRBV2 and TRBJ1-6, reads EPEVTQTPSHQVTQMGQEVILRCVPISNHLYFYWYRQILGQKVEFLVSFYNNEISEKSEIFDDQFSVERPDGSNFTLKIRSTKLEDSAMYFCASSESGDYNSPLHFGNGTRLTVT.

The chain employs TRBV12-3 or TRBV12-4 and TRBJ1-5, with no clear D. The V end was cut by 6 bases, the J end by 6 bases, with 12 bases between. The CDR3 is made up of 13 amino acids. The CDR3 region has the DNA TGTGCCAGCAGACCGACGCTGACTCAGCCCCAGCATTTT. This translates into CASRPTLTQPQHF.